This T cell receptor (beta chain) was observed in a study of cytomegalovirus exposure and HLA in healthy donors. The table came from immunoSEQ multiplex PCR; TCRdb's copy has only in-frame clones and leaves some out. The profile covers some 210,000 clones, with around 86% appearing a single time and 1.5% to 2% taken by the ten largest. This CDR3 is 13 amino acids long. Germline V gene lookup returns CDR1 MDHEN and CDR2 SYDVKM. The trim removed 5 bases at V and 8 bases at J, leaving 8 bases unmatched. The chain links TRBV28 to TRBJ1-2; 7 bases line up with TRBD1. The source material was PBMCs. The receptor was derived from a woman aged 18-29 years in good health and CMV-seropositive. The CDR3 DNA reads TGTGCCAGCAGTACCGCTACAGGGGTCGGCTACACCTTC. It yields the protein CASSTATGVGYTF.